The 27 T cell receptor beta chains below come from one sample, sequenced in a study of blood T cell repertoires in COVID-19 (dated by TCRdb to 2018 to 2021). The library was prepared using the immunoSEQ multiplex PCR assay. In its TCRdb copy, this immuneACCESS table keeps in-frame sequences only and misses some clones. Where compared with another copy, unresolved V genes explain less than half of these, and the others have no known cause. The sample contains 70,000 to 100,000 clones, around 80% of them found a single time. 15% of the sample rests with the top ten. Source material: peripheral blood. The source of these receptors is an elderly woman with acute or convalescent COVID-19.

The chain employs TRBV3-1 (or the pseudogene TRBV3-2) and TRBJ1-1, with a weak D call TRBD1 (5 bases). Trimming took off 1 base at V and 5 bases at J, with 20 bases between the two ends. Germline V gene lookup returns CDR1 LGHDT and CDR2 YNNKEL (reference sequence). The CDR3 is made up of 17 amino acids. DNA of the CDR3: TGTGCCAGCAGCCAAGCCTCGGGGACTGGTCGAGGGACTGAAGCTTTCTTT. Its protein is CASSQASGTGRGTEAFF.

J is TRBJ1-3 and V is TRBV19; TRBD1 matches 7 bases. The CDR3 is made up of 16 amino acids. Germline CDR1 and CDR2: LNHDA and SQIVND (reference sequence). V lost 5 bases to trimming and J lost 7 bases; unmatched junction nucleotides: 14. The CDR3 protein is CASSATGSAGMNTIYF. The CDR3 DNA is TGTGCCAGTAGTGCGACAGGGAGCGCGGGGATGAACACCATATATTTT.

The V gene is TRBV6-1, the J gene TRBJ2-7; D is possibly TRBD1 (5 bases). Per the germline V gene, CDR1 is MNHNS and CDR2 is SASEGT. Trimming cost V 5 bases and J 4 bases, with 9 bases left between them. There are 12 residues in the CDR3. DNA for the CDR3: TGTGCCAGCAGTCGTACAGGATACGAGCAGTACTTC. Its translation: CASSRTGYEQYF.

V and J are TRBV11-3 and TRBJ1-1; 7 positions agree with TRBD1. Per the germline V gene, CDR1 is SGHNT and CDR2 is YENEEA. V lost 5 bases to trimming and J lost 7 bases; unmatched junction nucleotides: 7. The CDR3 has 13 residues. CDR3 amino acids: CASSDRVSDEAFF. CDR3 bases: TGTGCCAGCAGCGACAGGGTTAGCGATGAAGCTTTCTTT.

This clone was counted a single time. The rearrangement uses TRBV4-1 and TRBJ2-1; 9 positions match TRBD1. The CDR3 length is 15 residues. The germline V gene has CDR1 MGHRA and CDR2 YSYEKL. V trimming: 8 bases; J trimming: 5 bases; junction bases outside the gene matches: 10. For the CDR3, the DNA is TGCGCCAGCGAGGCGGGACAGGGTCCTGACAATGAGCAGTTCTTC. Protein: CASEAGQGPDNEQFF.

The CDR3 DNA reads as TGTGCCAGCAGCCCGGGGGGAACTAAGTACTTC. Translation: CASSPGGTKYF. The chain couples TRBV3-1 (or the pseudogene TRBV3-2) to TRBJ2-5; TRBD2 aligns across 7 bases. V dropped 4 bases and J dropped 12; count of bases not matched to a gene: 5. This CDR3 has 11 amino acids. CDR1 and CDR2 (germline): LGHDT, YNNKEL (reference sequence).

The chain combines TRBV7-6 with TRBJ2-5, with 7 nucleotides matching TRBD1. This CDR3 comprises 14 residues. V shed 5 bases and J 0 bases; nucleotides not matched to a gene: 3. Germline V gives CDR1 SGHVS, CDR2 FNYEAQ. As DNA, the CDR3 is TGTGCCAGCAGCCAAACAGGGGACCAAGAGACCCAGTACTTC. Translated: CASSQTGDQETQYF.

CDR3 region: CASSQGPAGGAKNIQYF. Written as DNA, the CDR3 is TGTGCCAGCAGCCAAGGTCCAGCGGGGGGAGCCAAAAACATTCAGTACTTC. The genes are TRBV3-1 (or the pseudogene TRBV3-2) and TRBJ2-4; 9 bases match TRBD2. The junction had 4 bases not matched to a gene; V was cut back by 1 base and J by 0 bases. Germline V gene lookup returns CDR1 LGHDT and CDR2 YNNKEL (reference sequence). The CDR3 extends over 17 amino acids.

The chain couples TRBV6-4 to TRBJ2-3, with D perhaps matching TRBD1 (5 bases). The V end lost 3 bases, the J end lost 1 base, and 5 bases lay between the germline ends. This CDR3 is built from 13 residues. Germline CDR1 and CDR2: MRHNA and SNTAGT. The CDR3 loop reads CASSEQGTDTQYF. CDR3 bases: TGTGCCAGCAGTGAACAGGGCACAGATACGCAGTATTTT.

The gene calls are TRBV6-1 and TRBJ1-2, with 10 bases fitting TRBD1. The junction had 2 bases not matched to a gene; V was cut back by 1 base and J by 3 bases. This CDR3 is 15 amino acids long. Germline V gene lookup returns CDR1 MNHNS and CDR2 SASEGT. The CDR3 spells CASSEGGTGDYGYTF. As DNA, the CDR3 is TGTGCCAGCAGTGAAGGGGGGACAGGGGACTATGGCTACACCTTC.

The CDR3 DNA sequence: TGTGCCAGCAGCTCAGACACCGGGGAGCTGTTTTTT. It codes for CASSSDTGELFF. This chain connects TRBV28 to TRBJ2-2, with D unclear. In germline, CDR1 is MDHEN, CDR2 SYDVKM. Between the trimmed V and J ends, which lost 6 bases and 3 bases, there was a span of 5 bases. The CDR3 extends over 12 amino acids.

The chain joins TRBV7-6 to TRBJ1-3, with D maybe TRBD1 (6 bases). The length of the CDR3 is 17 residues. Per the germline V gene, CDR1 is SGHVS and CDR2 is FNYEAQ. V lost 5 bases to trimming and J lost 1 base, with 18 bases between them. CDR3 DNA sequence: TGTGCCAGCAGCGTCCGGACAGTTGGTCCTTCTGGAAACACCATATATTTT. Protein: CASSVRTVGPSGNTIYF.

This sequence joins TRBV11-3 and TRBJ1-1, with a tentative D call TRBD1 (5 bases). This CDR3 comprises 14 residues. Trimming pared 4 bases from V and 4 bases from J, leaving 13 bases between. In germline, CDR1 is SGHNT, CDR2 YENEEA. CDR3 sequence: CASSSTGQGTEAFF. DNA of the CDR3: TGTGCCAGCAGCTCGACCGGCCAGGGCACTGAAGCTTTCTTT.

The chain couples TRBV25-1 to TRBJ2-5; D unresolved. Germline assignment: CDR1 MGHDK and CDR2 SYGVNS. Trimming removed 2 bases at V and 4 bases at J, with 8 bases between. The CDR3 loop spans 13 amino acids. This chain's CDR3 is CASSEPGRETQYF. For the CDR3, the DNA is TGTGCCAGCAGTGAACCGGGTAGAGAGACCCAGTACTTC.

V usage is TRBV6-1 and J usage is TRBJ1-2; 7 bases are a match to TRBD1. V lost 0 bases, J lost 4 bases, and 11 bases stayed unmatched. Germline loops: CDR1 MNHNS, CDR2 SASEGT. The CDR3 contains 17 residues. The DNA for the CDR3 is TGTGCCAGCAGTGAAGCGCCACAGGGACAGCGACCCTATGGCTACACCTTC. Translated, it gives CASSEAPQGQRPYGYTF.

This clone was counted only a few times. Here the CDR3 reads CASSTGQGLDNEQFF. CDR3 DNA: TGTGCCAGTAGTACAGGACAGGGCTTGGACAATGAGCAGTTCTTC. The rearrangement uses TRBV19 and TRBJ2-1; 8 bases are a match to TRBD1. From germline, CDR1 is LNHDA and CDR2 SQIVND (reference sequence). The CDR3 extends over 15 amino acids. V lost 4 bases and J lost 5; bases outside the gene matches: 7.

The rearrangement links TRBV2 to TRBJ1-6, with D possibly matching TRBD1 (5 bases). V dropped 6 bases and J dropped 7 bases, with 16 bases sitting between them. The CDR3 consists of 15 residues. The germline V gene encodes CDR1 SNHLY and CDR2 FYNNEI. The CDR3 spells CASSDAGTGNSPLHF. In DNA form, the CDR3 reads TGTGCCAGCAGCGATGCCGGGACTGGGAATTCACCCCTCCACTTT.

V usage is TRBV6-5 and J usage is TRBJ1-1; a weak D match, TRBD1 (6 bases). This CDR3 is built from 14 residues. The V and J ends lost 0 bases and 5 bases respectively, with 10 bases between them. Germline V gene sequence: CDR1 MNHEY, CDR2 SVGAGI. CDR3 nucleotides: TGTGCCAGCAGTTACTCGGAGGGGGGGACTGAAGCTTTCTTT. It encodes CASSYSEGGTEAFF.

This chain connects TRBV19 to TRBJ1-5; D gene unclear. CDR3 length equals 13 residues. With 7 bases removed from V and 5 bases from J, the gap between germline ends came to 12 bases. Germline lookup yields CDR1 LNHDA and CDR2 SQIVND (reference sequence). The CDR3 spells CASTRETDQPQHF. CDR3 DNA sequence: TGTGCCAGTACAAGGGAGACGGATCAGCCCCAGCATTTT.

This sequence joins TRBV27 and TRBJ1-5, with D possibly TRBD1 on 5 matching bases. CDR3 length equals 12 residues. The germline V gene encodes CDR1 MNHEY and CDR2 SMNVEV (reference sequence). The V end was cut by 6 bases, the J end by 11 bases, with 14 bases between. The CDR3 region is CASSSRGGAQHF. The CDR3 bases are TGTGCCAGCAGCTCACGGGGGGGAGCCCAGCATTTT.

The genes are TRBV7-3 and TRBJ1-6; D is undetermined. Trimming stripped 3 bases from V and 10 bases from J, with 10 bases between. In germline, CDR1 is SGHTA, CDR2 FQGTGA. The CDR3 has 13 residues. In DNA form, the CDR3 reads TGTGCCAGCAGCTTTGAGATGAGCTCACCCCTCCACTTT. This gives the protein CASSFEMSSPLHF. Full variable domain (rest looked up from reference TRBV7-3 and TRBJ1-6): GAGVSQTPSNKVTEKGKYVELRCDPISGHTALYWYRQSLGQGPEFLIYFQGTGAADDSGLPNDRFFAVRPEGSVSTLKIQRTERGDSAVYLCASSFEMSSPLHFGNGTRLTVT.

V gene TRBV5-6 combines with J gene TRBJ2-7; 11 bases line up with TRBD1. This CDR3 spans 16 amino acids. Germline V CDR1 and CDR2: SGHDT, YYEEEE. V gave up 3 bases and J gave up 3 bases; unmatched junction bases: 8. CDR3 sequence (DNA): TGTGCCAGCAGCTCGTTAGACGGGACAGGGGGCTACGAGCAGTACTTC. As protein: CASSSLDGTGGYEQYF.

This clone was detected only a few times. J is TRBJ1-6 and V is TRBV10-3, with 7 bases lining up with TRBD1. V shed 7 bases, J shed 8 bases, and the junction held 5 bases outside the gene matches. This CDR3 comprises 13 residues. Germline CDR1 is ENHRY and CDR2 is SYGVKD. The CDR3 is CAIKGTADSPLHF. Here the CDR3 DNA reads TGTGCCATCAAAGGGACAGCGGATTCACCCCTCCACTTT.

The chain combines TRBV6-1 with TRBJ2-7; 7 positions match TRBD1. After removal of 2 bases from V and 6 bases from J, the junction contained 4 bases not matched to a gene. The germline V gene has CDR1 MNHNS and CDR2 SASEGT. The CDR3 sequence is 13 residues long. The CDR3 is CASSELDRREQYF. Written as DNA, the CDR3 is TGTGCCAGCAGTGAACTGGACAGGCGCGAGCAGTACTTC.

The chain joins TRBV7-6 to TRBJ1-6; D gene unclear. V lost 1 base, J lost 0 bases, and 10 bases lay in between. This CDR3 comprises 17 residues. In germline, CDR1 is SGHVS, CDR2 FNYEAQ. Written as DNA, the CDR3 is TGTGCCAGCAGCTTAGGGACTGCGAGCTCCTATAATTCACCCCTCCACTTT. It encodes CASSLGTASSYNSPLHF.

This rearrangement joins TRBV30 to TRBJ1-6, with D uncertain. The V gene's germline CDR1 is GTSNPN and CDR2 SVGIG (reference sequence). The CDR3 sequence is 14 residues long. V was trimmed by 0 bases and J by 2 bases, leaving 5 bases between them. This CDR3 reads CAWSVAAYNSPLHF. CDR3 DNA sequence: TGTGCCTGGAGTGTAGCTGCCTATAATTCACCCCTCCACTTT.

The chain couples TRBV7-8 to TRBJ2-3; D might be TRBD2 (5 bases). The CDR3 has 16 amino acids. Trimming stripped 1 base from V and 1 base from J, with 12 bases between. Germline V lookup: CDR1 SGHVS, CDR2 FQNEAQ. The DNA of the CDR3 is TGTGCCAGCAGCTTAGGTCTAGCTGGCGGCACAGATACGCAGTATTTT. It translates to CASSLGLAGGTDTQYF.